The rows below give T cell receptor beta chains drawn from one sample of a study of T cells in Graves' hyperthyroidism and ophthalmopathy. TCRdb re-called the multiplex PCR reads with MiXCR, one entry per CDR3 protein. The sample holds 250,000 to 300,000 distinct CDR3 sequences, over 12% seen once. Sequencing input: blood. Source of these receptors: a woman in her forties or fifties with Graves' hyperthyroidism that later progressed to Graves' ophthalmopathy. Both conserved end residues are part of each CDR3. The D gene is left open where the match is weak. Expanded clones are given a class, and other clones once, few, many or no size at all.

j_gene,d_gene,v_gene,abundance,CDR3aa,CDR3nt
TRBJ2-4,-,TRBV7-9,many,CASSLADFSNIQYF,TGTGCCAGCAGCTTAGCGGACTTCTCAAACATTCAGTACTTC
TRBJ2-7,TRBD1,TRBV20-1,many,CSATQTGVYEQYF,TGCAGTGCTACCCAGACAGGGGTCTACGAGCAGTACTTC
TRBJ2-6,-,TRBV2,many,CASSDQAGANVLTF,TGTGCCAGCAGTGACCAAGCTGGGGCCAACGTCCTGACTTTC
TRBJ2-7,TRBD2,TRBV6-1,many,CASRTTSGNSYEQYF,TGTGCCAGCAGGACTACTAGCGGGAACTCCTACGAGCAGTACTTC
TRBJ2-1,-,TRBV28,many,CASSDNEAPNLNEQFF,TGTGCCAGCAGTGACAACGAAGCTCCCAACCTTAATGAGCAGTTCTTC
TRBJ2-6,-,TRBV27,many,CASSLWGNGANVLTF,TGTGCCAGCAGTTTATGGGGGAATGGGGCCAACGTCCTGACTTTC
TRBJ2-7,-,TRBV6-1,many,CASSEAGGQTYEQYF,TGTGCCAGCAGTGAAGCGGGGGGCCAGACCTACGAGCAGTACTTC
TRBJ2-1,-,TRBV5-1,many,CASRPNLRDEQFF,TGCGCCAGCCGACCCAATTTACGGGATGAGCAGTTCTTC
TRBJ1-5,-,TRBV29-1,few,CSVRTRNNQPQHF,TGCAGCGTAAGGACCCGGAACAATCAGCCCCAGCATTTT
TRBJ2-7,TRBD1,TRBV2,once,CASSDVDRVTYEQYF,TGTGCCAGCAGTGATGTGGACAGGGTAACCTACGAGCAGTACTTC
TRBJ1-2,TRBD1,TRBV3-1,many,CASSPGTDNYGYTF,TGTGCCAGCAGCCCCGGGACAGATAACTATGGCTACACCTTC
TRBJ1-2,TRBD1,TRBV6-5,many,CASSYPGTGGYTF,TGTGCCAGCAGTTACCCTGGGACAGGGGGCTACACCTTC
TRBJ1-5,-,TRBV20-1,many,CSVSQGVQQPQHF,TGCAGTGTATCGCAGGGAGTTCAACAGCCCCAGCATTTT
TRBJ2-2,TRBD2,TRBV30,-,CAWMAGGRGTGELFF,TGTGCCTGGATGGCGGGCGGGAGAGGGACCGGGGAGCTGTTTTTT
TRBJ2-7,-,TRBV7-8,many,CAAGTDFHEQYF,TGTGCCGCGGGGACGGATTTCCACGAGCAGTACTTC
TRBJ2-7,TRBD2,TRBV5-1,many,CASSLAGRAYEQYF,TGCGCCAGCAGCTTGGCCGGGAGGGCCTACGAGCAGTACTTC
TRBJ1-1,-,TRBV14,few,CASSQDLGYTAPFF,TGTGCCAGCAGCCAAGATTTGGGGTACACGGCCCCCTTCTTT
TRBJ1-5,-,TRBV6-2/TRBV6-3,many,CASSSVGGPENQPQHF,TGTGCCAGCAGTTCCGTCGGCGGACCGGAAAATCAGCCCCAGCATTTT
TRBJ2-3,TRBD1,TRBV29-1,many,CSVEVGQGGDTQYF,TGCAGCGTTGAAGTGGGACAGGGGGGCGATACGCAGTATTTT
TRBJ1-2,TRBD1,TRBV29-1,few,CSLVTPGQGDDGYTF,TGCAGCTTAGTTACCCCGGGACAGGGAGACGATGGTTACACCTTC
TRBJ2-3,-,TRBV29-1,many,CSVEPRTDTQYF,TGCAGCGTTGAGCCGCGGACAGATACGCAGTATTTT
TRBJ1-3,TRBD1,TRBV2,many,CASSAWDRAGNTIYF,TGTGCCAGCAGTGCCTGGGACAGGGCTGGAAACACCATATATTTT
TRBJ2-7,TRBD1,TRBV5-6,-,CASSLGTGFYEQYF,TGTGCCAGCAGCTTGGGGACAGGGTTCTACGAGCAGTACTTC
TRBJ2-7,TRBD1,TRBV20-1,many,CSAWDRGRSYEQYF,TGCAGTGCTTGGGACAGGGGAAGGTCCTACGAGCAGTACTTC
TRBJ2-7,TRBD1,TRBV5-1,-,CASSLARVGQGVHEQYF,TGCGCCAGCAGCTTGGCCCGGGTGGGACAGGGGGTCCACGAGCAGTACTTC
TRBJ1-2,-,TRBV6-1,many,CASSNRVNYGYTF,TGTGCCAGTTCGAACAGGGTTAACTATGGCTACACCTTC
TRBJ1-1,-,TRBV5-5,-,CASILGTEAFF,TGTGCCAGCATCCTGGGGACTGAAGCTTTCTTT
TRBJ2-1,-,TRBV6-1,-,CASSLGQTLAEQFF,TGCGCCAGCAGTCTTGGGCAGACCTTAGCGGAGCAGTTCTTC
TRBJ1-1,-,TRBV28,many,CASSLLSSNTEAFF,TGTGCCAGCAGTTTACTTTCCTCGAACACTGAAGCTTTCTTT
TRBJ2-1,TRBD1,TRBV4-2,-,CASSPWTGEQFF,TGTGCCAGCAGCCCCTGGACAGGGGAGCAGTTCTTC
TRBJ1-2,-,TRBV27,many,CASSLRGGYGYTF,TGTGCCAGCAGTTTGAGAGGGGGGTATGGCTACACCTTC
TRBJ2-3,-,TRBV20-1,many,CSARELVPRTDTQYF,TGCAGTGCTAGAGAATTGGTGCCTCGCACAGATACGCAGTATTTT
TRBJ2-7,-,TRBV6-2/TRBV6-3,many,CASRNKGGRFPREQYF,TGTGCCAGCAGAAATAAGGGCGGTCGATTCCCTCGGGAGCAGTACTTC
TRBJ2-1,TRBD1,TRBV10-1,-,CASSEVQGNEQFF,TGCGCCAGCAGTGAAGTACAGGGGAATGAGCAGTTCTTC
TRBJ2-3,TRBD2,TRBV12-3/TRBV12-4,few,CASSYQSGRASTQYF,TGTGCCAGCAGTTACCAAAGCGGGAGGGCGAGCACGCAGTATTTT
TRBJ1-1,-,TRBV28,many,CASSLFANTEAFF,TGTGCCAGCAGTTTATTTGCGAACACTGAAGCTTTCTTT
TRBJ2-1,-,TRBV18,many,CASTTIAVGNEQFF,TGTGCCAGCACAACCATTGCGGTAGGCAATGAGCAGTTCTTC
TRBJ2-6,-,TRBV29-1,-,CSVGVQGANVLTF,TGCAGCGTTGGGGTGCAGGGGGCCAACGTCCTGACTTTC
TRBJ1-1,-,TRBV6-1,many,CASTEGTGNAEAFF,TGTGCCAGCACCGAAGGGACGGGCAATGCTGAAGCTTTCTTT
TRBJ2-1,-,TRBV12-3/TRBV12-4,-,CASSVRGSYNEQFF,TGTGCCAGCAGTGTCAGGGGCTCCTACAATGAGCAGTTCTTC
TRBJ2-1,-,TRBV5-6,-,CASSLTYEQFF,TGTGCCAGCAGCTTAACCTACGAGCAGTTCTTC
TRBJ2-2,TRBD2,TRBV11-2,-,CASSLGGLTSGVTGELFF,TGTGCCAGCAGCTTAGGGGGATTGACTAGCGGGGTCACCGGGGAGCTGTTTTTT
TRBJ1-2,TRBD1,TRBV24-1,many,CATSDLGQDGRNYGYTF,TGTGCCACCAGTGACCTCGGACAGGACGGTAGAAACTATGGCTACACCTTC
TRBJ2-1,-,TRBV24-1,few,CATSDPGGQSYNEQFF,TGTGCCACCAGTGACCCTGGGGGGCAGTCCTACAATGAGCAGTTCTTC
TRBJ1-2,-,TRBV30,many,CAWRAPQGTNSNYGYTF,TGTGCCTGGAGGGCACCCCAGGGCACCAATTCGAACTATGGCTACACCTTC
TRBJ1-1,-,TRBV20-1,few,CSVGGRNTEAFF,TGCAGCGTCGGGGGGAGAAACACTGAAGCTTTCTTT
TRBJ2-5,TRBD1,TRBV19,-,CASSISGTAQETQYF,TGTGCCAGTAGTATCTCCGGGACAGCGCAAGAGACCCAGTACTTC
TRBJ1-1,TRBD1,TRBV2,few,CASTSRDRQVTEAFF,TGTGCCAGCACCTCCCGGGACAGGCAGGTCACTGAAGCTTTCTTT
TRBJ1-5,-,TRBV2,many,CASTKSQVSNQPQHF,TGTGCCAGCACCAAGTCCCAGGTTAGCAATCAGCCCCAGCATTTT
TRBJ2-5,-,TRBV28,many,CASSLQGHRQETQYF,TGTGCCAGCAGTTTACAGGGGCATCGCCAAGAGACCCAGTACTTC
TRBJ2-7,TRBD2,TRBV11-3,-,CASSPGLGLGYEQYF,TGTGCCAGCAGCCCGGGCCTGGGACTAGGGTACGAGCAGTACTTC
TRBJ1-5,-,TRBV27,many,CASSLDPSMDQPQHF,TGTGCCAGCAGTTTAGACCCCTCTATGGATCAGCCCCAGCATTTT
TRBJ2-3,TRBD2,TRBV3-1,many,CASSPLGLADTDTQYF,TGTGCCAGCAGCCCCCTCGGGCTAGCGGACACAGATACGCAGTATTTT
TRBJ2-5,TRBD2,TRBV11-3,few,CASSSGGGETQYF,TGTGCCAGCAGCTCTGGGGGAGGGGAGACCCAGTACTTC